Detailed here is one TCR beta chain. What it binds is unknown. The CDR3 runs 15 residues. The junction had 7 bases not matched to a gene; V was cut back by 2 bases and J by 8 bases. In germline, CDR1 is MNHNS, CDR2 SASEGT. The data originate from a study of T cell responses to AZD1222 COVID-19 vaccine. Study-wide results and caveats: Reports indicate that nearly half of spike-specific TCRs are directed at unmutated variant regions. The study found vaccine-associated CD4 TCRs spanning spike, dominant at 160-218 and 743-854. An increase in Spike-specific TCR breadth and depth was observed after two AZD1222 doses. Seropositive AZD1222 recipients at baseline numbered only five or six.

Some clones are missing from TCRdb's copy, which holds only in-frame ones; the method was immunoSEQ multiplex PCR. Of about 170,000 clones detected, around 90% appear once; the ten largest clones hold 2.6%. The sample in question was peripheral blood, obtained on day 0 of AZD1222 vaccination. The sequence was obtained from an adult in good health. This chain uses TRBV6-1 with TRBJ2-1, with TRBD1 matching over 9 bases. The CDR3 DNA sequence: TGTGCCAGCAGTGAACCGGGACAGGGTAGTGATGAGCAGTTCTTC. Amino acids: CASSEPGQGSDEQFF.